A single sample is the source of the 5 T cell receptor beta chains below, sequenced in a study of T cells in localized non-small cell lung cancer. Sequencing was performed with immunoSEQ multiplex PCR; in TCRdb, only in-frame clones are kept and a portion is missing. The repertoire holds about 29,000 clones, with roughly nine tenths as singletons. The sequencing here drew on peripheral blood, taken before any cancer treatment. The source is a woman aged 35-75 years with stage I lung adenocarcinoma.

This rearrangement joins TRBV18 to TRBJ2-1; 8 positions agree with TRBD2. V was clipped by 6 bases and J by 8 bases; unmatched bases: 12. CDR1 and CDR2 from the germline V gene are KGHSH and LQKENI. There are 15 residues in the CDR3. Here the CDR3 DNA reads TGTGCCAGCTCCTATGGCGGGGGGTCTTACGATGAGCAGTTCTTC. It specifies CASSYGGGSYDEQFF.

V gene TRBV28 combines with J gene TRBJ2-1; 14 bases match TRBD2. CDR3 length equals 17 residues. J was trimmed by 9 bases and V by 3 bases; bases with no gene match: 10. Germline lookup yields CDR1 MDHEN and CDR2 SYDVKM. CDR3 region: CASSLSGTSGRVGEQFF. The DNA for the CDR3 is TGTGCCAGCAGTTTGTCCGGGACTAGCGGGAGAGTAGGTGAGCAGTTCTTC.

V and J are TRBV6-5 and TRBJ1-5; 7 nucleotides line up with TRBD1. The CDR3 loop spans 13 amino acids. J gave up 6 bases and V 10 bases, and 9 bases lay outside the gene matches. The germline gives CDR1 MNHEY, CDR2 SVGAGI. In DNA, the CDR3 is TGTGCCACCTCCAGGGGGGGGCGTCAGCCCCAGCATTTT. It specifies CATSRGGRQPQHF.

This clone turned up a few times. The chain employs TRBV4-2 and TRBJ1-1; D remains unclear. The CDR3 covers 12 residues. CDR1 is LGHNA, CDR2 YNFKEQ, per germline. V shed 1 base and J shed 8 bases, with 8 bases lying between them. CDR3 nucleotide sequence: TGTGCCAGCAGCCAAGGGGAGGGCGAAGCTTTCTTT. Its protein product is CASSQGEGEAFF.

The CDR3 DNA sequence: TGTGCCAGCAGCTTAGGACAGGGTATGAACACTGAAGCTTTCTTT. Amino acid sequence: CASSLGQGMNTEAFF. The chain uses TRBV7-9 and TRBJ1-1; TRBD1 matches at 7 bases. The V gene end was trimmed by 1 base and the J gene end by 0 bases; junction bases not matched to a gene: 2. There are 15 residues in the CDR3. Germline CDR1 reads SEHNR; CDR2 reads FQNEAQ (reference sequence).